Here is one TCR beta chain with its context. Its specificity is unknown. This sample was taken from a study of cytomegalovirus exposure and HLA in healthy donors. Study-wide findings and caveats: As was reported, the HLA-A and HLA-B alleles of most subjects were accurately predicted from TCR beta sequences.

The PCR had 60 Vbeta and 13 Jbeta primers. TCRdb's table, derived via immunoSEQ multiplex PCR, lists solely in-frame clones and lacks some. The data contain fewer than 130,000 clones, about 73% of them singletons. Sequenced: PBMCs. The TCR sequence derives from a woman in her 30s in good health and CMV-seronegative.

The CDR3 region has the DNA TGTGCCTTTGACATGGCCGGTAATTCACCCCTCCACTTT. Translating gives CAFDMAGNSPLHF. This chain links TRBV30 with TRBJ1-6; D is undetermined. Germline values: CDR1 GTSNPN, CDR2 SVGIG (reference sequence). Trimming pared 7 bases from V and 6 bases from J, leaving 13 bases between. The CDR3 runs to 13 residues.